The 5 T cell receptor beta chains below were found in one sample sequenced in a study of human T cells and chemical hapten exposure (dated by TCRdb to the early 2020s). The sample's time point label, in plain terms: patch test 2, 6 weeks after DPC sensitization. The meaning of the sample's treatment or condition label: therapeutic diphenylcyclopropenone sensitization with weekly scalp DPC. The library came from RACE. Sequencing used a NextSeq 500. TCRdb cleaned the public reads at Q25 with fastp, built clones with MiXCR and kept in-frame beta chains. Identical CDR3 proteins give one entry, which carries the most common genes and DNA. The sample table lists 84,000 or so distinct CDR3 sequences, about a tenth of them with a count of one. 2% to 2.5% of the sample is held by the ten biggest clonotypes. The specimen was whole blood, collected in connection with sensitization to the hapten diphenylcyclopropenone (DPC). These receptor sequences come from a woman in her twenties or thirties with alopecia areata. Some clones in this sample may be carry-over from other donors' samples.

This clonotype was seen at least ten times. The chain has TRBV29-1 and TRBJ2-2; no clear D gene. Germline V gene data show CDR1 as SQVTM and CDR2 as ANQGSEA. This CDR3 contains 12 residues. V was clipped by 4 bases and J by 5 bases, with 8 bases between them. CDR3 in DNA: TGCAGCGTTGCCAGGCGAACCGGGGAGCTGTTTTTT. It encodes CSVARRTGELFF.

This clonotype was picked up many times. V is TRBV2 and J is TRBJ2-6; D remains ambiguous. Trimming took off 3 bases at V and 3 bases at J, with 9 bases between the two ends. Germline CDR1 SNHLY, CDR2 FYNNEI. The CDR3 contains 15 residues. The CDR3 reads CASSDWGSGANVLTF. For the CDR3, the DNA is TGTGCCAGCAGTGACTGGGGAAGTGGGGCCAACGTCCTGACTTTC.

This clonotype has a count of ten or more. V usage is TRBV7-8 and J usage is TRBJ2-3, with TRBD2 identical over 10 bases. Germline V gives CDR1 SGHVS, CDR2 FQNEAQ. This CDR3 spans 16 amino acids. V lost 1 base and J lost 3; bases outside the gene matches: 4. The CDR3 sequence: CASSLVAGGLTDTQYF. The CDR3 region has the DNA TGTGCCAGCAGCTTAGTAGCGGGAGGACTTACAGATACGCAGTATTTT. Supplemented by reference TRBV7-8 and TRBJ2-3, the full variable domain reads GAGVSQSPRYKVAKRGQDVALRCDPISGHVSLFWYQQALGQGPEFLTYFQNEAQLDKSGLPSDRFFAERPEGSVSTLKIQRTQQEDSAVYLCASSLVAGGLTDTQYFGPGTRLTVL.

This clonotype was seen only a few times. The genes are TRBV3-1 and TRBJ2-6, with no clear D. Germline CDR1 is LGHDT and CDR2 is YNNKEL (reference sequence). There are 13 residues in the CDR3. Trimming removed 5 bases at V and 4 bases at J, with 6 bases between. The CDR3 DNA reads TGTGCCAGCAGCTCCCGCGGGGCCAACGTCCTGACTTTC. Amino acids: CASSSRGANVLTF.

This clonotype has a count of ten or more. The rearrangement links TRBV15 to TRBJ2-2; D ambiguous. V lost 5 bases, J lost 0 bases, and 13 bases lay in between. Germline V gene lookup returns CDR1 LNHNV and CDR2 YYDKDF (reference sequence). The CDR3 covers 16 residues. As DNA, the CDR3 is TGTGCCACCAGCCCCCCAGGCAGCACGAACACCGGGGAGCTGTTTTTT. Its protein product is CATSPPGSTNTGELFF.